The 27 T cell receptor beta chains listed next were all sequenced from one sample in a study of CD8+CD57+ T cells in acquired aplastic anemia. Patients included in sequencing had previously demonstrated CD8+CD57+ cell expansion by flow cytometry. TCR beta VDJ and CDR3 profiling used genomic DNA as template. TCRdb reprocessed the reads with MiXCR, giving one entry per CDR3 protein. The data hold fewer than 200,000 distinct CDR3 sequences, with nearly 50% observed a single time. Specimen: sorted CD4+, CD8+, or CD8+CD57+ T cells (not recorded which) from PBMCs. The receptors were gathered from a human donor with aplastic anemia.

The V call is TRBV10-3, the J call TRBJ2-7; D is ambiguous. The CDR3 consists of 15 residues. V was clipped by 4 bases and J by 5 bases, with 18 bases between them. Germline loops: CDR1 ENHRY, CDR2 SYGVKD. This chain's CDR3 is CAISGIDVTVNEQYF. DNA of the CDR3: TGTGCCATCAGTGGAATCGACGTTACAGTAAACGAGCAGTACTTC.

This clonotype came up a few times. This may stem from a read error, because a much larger clone lies one nucleotide away. The chain is built from TRBV11-2 and TRBJ2-1; possible D gene TRBD1, 5 bases. The V gene lost 2 bases and the J gene lost 9 bases, with 11 bases spanning the gap. The CDR3 extends over 13 amino acids. CDR1 and CDR2 (germline): SGHAT, FQNNGV. Here the CDR3 reads CASSLRQMFEQFF. The CDR3, as DNA: TGTGCCAGCAGCTTAAGACAGATGTTTGAGCAGTTCTTC.

The CDR3 DNA sequence: TGTGCCATCAGTGAGTCGACGGTCTACGAGCAGTACTTC. Its translation is CAISESTVYEQYF. The genes are TRBV10-3 and TRBJ2-7, with D unclear. The CDR3 extends over 13 amino acids. The V gene lost 0 bases and the J gene lost 3 bases, with 6 bases spanning the gap. Germline CDR1 reads ENHRY; CDR2 reads SYGVKD.

The chain is built from TRBV6-5 and TRBJ2-7, with D unclear. The CDR3 contains 12 residues. V shed 4 bases and J shed 0 bases, with 4 bases lying between them. Germline CDR1 and CDR2: MNHEY and SVGAGI. In DNA form, the CDR3 reads TGTGCCAGCAGTTCCCACTCCTACGAGCAGTACTTC. This sequence encodes CASSSHSYEQYF.

The CDR3 reads CASTLRRGSEQYF. In DNA, the CDR3 is TGTGCCAGCACCTTGCGGCGAGGGAGCGAGCAGTACTTC. This sequence joins TRBV2 and TRBJ2-7, with a weak D call TRBD2 (5 bases). V was cut by 7 bases and J by 6 bases, with 16 bases left in between. Germline V gene data show CDR1 as SNHLY and CDR2 as FYNNEI. This CDR3 comprises 13 residues. Together with reference TRBV2 and TRBJ2-7, the CDR3 gives the full variable domain: EPEVTQTPSHQVTQMGQEVILRCVPISNHLYFYWYRQILGQKVEFLVSFYNNEISEKSEIFDDQFSVERPDGSNFTLKIRSTKLEDSAMYFCASTLRRGSEQYFGPGTRLTVT.

This clonotype was observed a handful of times. This sequence joins TRBV20-1 and TRBJ2-5; D not resolved. The V gene lost 5 bases and the J gene lost 0 bases, with 16 bases spanning the gap. CDR1 is DFQATT, CDR2 SNEGSKA, per germline (reference sequence). CDR3 size: 15 residues. Here the CDR3 DNA reads TGCAGTGCTCGACCCTTGTGGTCGTACCAAGAGACCCAGTACTTC. Amino acid sequence: CSARPLWSYQETQYF.

This clonotype was counted a single time. The chain links TRBV19 to TRBJ2-7; 8 positions match TRBD1. CDR3 size: 14 residues. The V segment lost 0 bases and the J segment 12 bases; nucleotides outside the gene matches: 10. CDR1 LNHDA and CDR2 SQIVND come from the germline V gene (reference sequence). CDR3 bases: TGTGCCAGTAGTATAGATCATGTGACAGGGGAGGCGTACTTC. Amino acids: CASSIDHVTGEAYF.

This chain connects TRBV12-3 or TRBV12-4 to TRBJ1-5; TRBD1 might be the D (6 bases). V lost 6 bases to trimming and J lost 3 bases, with 15 bases between them. This CDR3 spans 15 amino acids. CDR3 in DNA: TGTGCCAGCAGCCGTTATACAGGGATCAATCAGCCCCAGCATTTT. It is translated as CASSRYTGINQPQHF.

The V and J genes are TRBV20-1 and TRBJ1-5, with D possibly TRBD1 on 5 matching bases. Germline V gene data show CDR1 as DFQATT and CDR2 as SNEGSKA (reference sequence). This CDR3 has 14 amino acids. V was shortened by 6 bases and J by 5 bases, with 17 bases between the two germline ends. CDR3 DNA sequence: TGCAGTGCGGCCACCGGGACTGGAGATCAGCCCCAGCATTTT. Amino acids: CSAATGTGDQPQHF.

The J gene is TRBJ1-2, the V gene TRBV19; 7 bases line up with TRBD1. The CDR3 has 15 amino acids. The V gene end was trimmed by 2 bases and the J gene end by 8 bases; junction bases not matched to a gene: 11. CDR1 LNHDA and CDR2 SQIVND come from the germline V gene (reference sequence). The CDR3 reads CASSIFDRDQYGYTF. The CDR3, as DNA: TGTGCCAGTAGTATATTTGACAGGGATCAATACGGCTACACCTTC. Combining the CDR3 with reference TRBV19 and TRBJ1-2 gives the whole variable domain DGGITQSPKYLFRKEGQNVTLSCEQNLNHDAMYWYRQDPGQGLRLIYYSQIVNDFQKGDIAEGYSVSREKKESFPLTVTSAQKNPTAFYLCASSIFDRDQYGYTFGSGTRLTVV.

In regard to this clonotype: A much larger clone differs from this one at a single base, so this may be a read error. The CDR3 DNA reads as TGTGCCAGCAGTGCCCAACAGGGAGGCACTGAAGCTTCCTTT. Translation: CASSAQQGGTEASF. V and J are TRBV6-1 and TRBJ1-1; D may be TRBD1 (6 bases). The CDR3 extends over 14 amino acids. Per germline, CDR1 MNHNS and CDR2 SASEGT.

This clonotype occurred many times. The chain carries TRBV20-1 and TRBJ1-5; tentative D call: TRBD1 (5 bases). V lost 0 bases and J lost 7, with 13 bases in between. Germline assignment: CDR1 DFQATT and CDR2 SNEGSKA (reference sequence). The CDR3 contains 14 residues. The CDR3 DNA sequence: TGCAGTGCTAGAGATGGGGGATCCATCCAGCCCCAGCATTTT. Translated, it gives CSARDGGSIQPQHF.

This clonotype was picked up many times. The chain joins TRBV20-1 to TRBJ1-4; tentative D call: TRBD1 (5 bases). The CDR3 loop spans 14 amino acids. Germline values: CDR1 DFQATT, CDR2 SNEGSKA (reference sequence). Trimming pared 2 bases from V and 3 bases from J, leaving 10 bases between. Here the CDR3 DNA reads TGCAGTGCTAGAAGTGGGGGGGCTAATGAAAAACTGTTTTTT. It yields the protein CSARSGGANEKLFF.

The V gene is TRBV2, the J gene TRBJ1-6; D not resolved. The germline gives CDR1 SNHLY, CDR2 FYNNEI. This CDR3 has 15 amino acids. V lost 6 bases to trimming and J lost 4 bases, with 13 bases between them. The CDR3: CASRAVVLYNSPLHF. In nucleotides, the CDR3 is TGTGCCAGCAGAGCCGTGGTCCTTTATAATTCACCCCTCCACTTT.

In this sample, this clonotype turned up many times. The junction departs from germline at one end; a sequencing error may be responsible. J is TRBJ2-1 and V is TRBV5-1; a weak D match, TRBD1 (5 bases). Germline-derived CDR1 and CDR2 are SGHRS and YFSETQ. This CDR3 region has 10 residues. The CDR3 loop reads CASSSDDPGF. CDR3 sequence (DNA): TGCGCCAGCAGCTCAGACGACCCAGGGTTC.

In this sample, this clonotype turned up many times. This chain uses TRBV6-1 with TRBJ1-2; the match to TRBD1 covers 9 bases. The CDR3 is made up of 15 amino acids. V was pared by 5 bases and J by 2 bases, with 6 bases of the junction left unmatched. Germline loops: CDR1 MNHNS, CDR2 SASEGT. The chain's CDR3 is CASSPTGTGNYGYTF. The CDR3 DNA reads TGTGCCAGCAGTCCAACCGGGACAGGGAACTATGGCTACACCTTC.

This clonotype was found a few times. This chain links TRBV10-3 with TRBJ1-1; no clear D. Trimming cost V 10 bases and J 5 bases, with 17 bases left between them. The CDR3 totals 13 residues. The V gene's germline CDR1 is ENHRY and CDR2 SYGVKD. For the CDR3, the DNA is TGTGCCACCGGCAGTGATTTCGGGACTGAAGCTTTCTTT. Its protein is CATGSDFGTEAFF.

For this clonotype: The junction departs from germline at one end; a sequencing error may be responsible. The CDR3 DNA reads TGCGCCATCAGCCTTGGACAGGAGGAATACGAGCAGTACTTC. Residues: CAISLGQEEYEQYF. The chain uses TRBV10-3 and TRBJ2-7, with TRBD1 matching over 7 bases. This CDR3 has 14 residues. Germline V gene data show CDR1 as ENHRY and CDR2 as SYGVKD.

To note about this clonotype: A much larger clone is a single base away; this may be a read error. The chain carries TRBV4-2 and TRBJ2-6; TRBD2 aligns across 8 bases. V was clipped by 1 base and J by 4 bases; unmatched bases: 15. This CDR3 contains 20 residues. From germline, CDR1 is LGHNA and CDR2 YNFKEQ. CDR3 region: CASSQANQRGSQRGANVLTF. Here the CDR3 DNA reads TGTGCCAGCAGCCAAGCGAACCAGCGGGGGAGCCAGAGGGGGGCCAACGTCCTGACTTTC.

The chain uses TRBV6-1 and TRBJ2-2; the match to TRBD1 covers 7 bases. CDR1 is MNHNS, CDR2 SASEGT, per germline. CDR3 length equals 15 residues. The junction had 6 bases not matched to a gene; V was cut back by 4 bases and J by 4 bases. This CDR3 is CASSARQGVTGELFF. The CDR3 region has the DNA TGTGCCAGCAGTGCCCGACAGGGAGTCACCGGGGAGCTGTTTTTT.

This chain connects TRBV20-1 to TRBJ1-1; the D is unclear. Per the germline V gene, CDR1 is DFQATT and CDR2 is SNEGSKA (reference sequence). This CDR3 spans 12 amino acids. Trimming took 1 base from V and 10 from J, leaving 13 bases between them. The CDR3 loop is CSARGTPLLAFF. The DNA of the CDR3 is TGCAGTGCTAGAGGGACGCCCCTACTAGCTTTCTTT.

The J gene is TRBJ2-3, the V gene TRBV29-1, with TRBD1 matching 7 bases. The germline CDR1 and CDR2 sequences are SQVTM and ANQGSEA. After removal of 3 bases from V and 3 bases from J, the junction contained 3 bases not matched to a gene. The length of the CDR3 is 13 residues. This chain's CDR3 is CSVERGLTDTQYF. CDR3 DNA: TGCAGCGTTGAGAGGGGGCTAACAGATACGCAGTATTTT.

The gene calls are TRBV11-1 and TRBJ2-4, with 8 bases that match TRBD1. Trimming at V came to 6 bases and at J to 0 bases, leaving 7 bases not matched to a gene. CDR3 length equals 16 residues. Germline values: CDR1 SGHAT, CDR2 FQDESV (reference sequence). The CDR3 is CASSDSGTGAKNIQYF. The CDR3 bases are TGTGCCAGCAGTGACTCCGGGACAGGAGCCAAAAACATTCAGTACTTC. The full variable domain, its missing parts supplied by reference TRBV11-1 and TRBJ2-4, is EAEVAQSPRYKITEKSQAVAFWCDPISGHATLYWYRQILGQGPELLVQFQDESVVDDSQLPKDRFSAERLKGVDSTLKIQPAELGDSAMYLCASSDSGTGAKNIQYFGAGTRLSVL.

This clonotype was picked up a small number of times. The chain recombines TRBV30 with TRBJ1-6; D is perhaps TRBD1 (6 bases). V shed 7 bases and J shed 7 bases, with 14 bases lying between them. The CDR3 totals 13 residues. Germline values: CDR1 GTSNPN, CDR2 SVGIG (reference sequence). This chain's CDR3 is CAYGRQGNSPLHF. CDR3 coding DNA: TGTGCCTACGGACGGCAGGGGAATTCACCCCTCCACTTT.

CDR3 loop: CASSFGVYEQYF. For the CDR3, the DNA is TGTGCCAGCAGCTTTGGTGTTTACGAGCAGTACTTC. V and J are TRBV5-5 and TRBJ2-7; D not certain. Germline CDR1 reads SGHKS; CDR2 reads YYEKEE (reference sequence). CDR3 length: 12 residues. V was trimmed by 2 bases and J by 4 bases, leaving 7 bases between them.

This clonotype showed up many times. This chain links TRBV2 with TRBJ2-7; D is unclear. Germline V gene lookup returns CDR1 SNHLY and CDR2 FYNNEI. V gave up 1 base and J gave up 0 bases, with 4 bases separating them. This CDR3 contains 13 residues. The CDR3 coding sequence is TGTGCCAGCAGTGAAGGGGTCTCCTACGAGCAGTACTTC. This gives the protein CASSEGVSYEQYF.

This clonotype was seen many times. The chain has TRBV10-3 and TRBJ2-3; D is uncertain. Trimming cost V 0 bases and J 1 base, with 8 bases left between them. Germline V gives CDR1 ENHRY, CDR2 SYGVKD. The CDR3 is 15 residues long. In DNA form, the CDR3 reads TGTGCCATCAGTGAGTCGATGGTCGGCACAGATACGCAGTATTTT. It specifies CAISESMVGTDTQYF.